These 27 T cell receptor beta chains were all obtained from the same sample, sequenced in a study of TIL therapy for anti-PD-1-resistant metastatic lung cancer. Sequencing used immunoSEQ v3. Generated by immunoSEQ multiplex PCR, the TCRdb table keeps only in-frame clones and is missing some. The data show just under 60,000 clones, around 79% seen once. Indicated time point: pre-treatment sample, taken before nivolumab and TIL therapy. The sequencing here drew on blood, taken at baseline. The receptor set was obtained from a person aged 30 to 80 with non-small cell lung cancer.

This clone was detected once. This sequence joins TRBV9 and TRBJ2-1, with 10 nucleotides matching TRBD2. The junction had 4 bases not matched to a gene; V was cut back by 2 bases and J by 5 bases. The CDR3 sequence is 15 residues long. CDR1 and CDR2 (germline): SGDLS, YYNGEE. The CDR3 is CASSVGTSEHNEQFF. CDR3 bases: TGTGCCAGCAGCGTGGGGACTAGCGAACACAATGAGCAGTTCTTC.

The CDR3 region is CASSSPRAGGVNEQFF. The CDR3 DNA sequence: TGTGCCAGCAGCTCCCCTAGAGCGGGGGGGGTCAATGAGCAGTTCTTC. This chain joins TRBV11-3 and TRBJ2-1, with 10 bases fitting TRBD2. Germline CDR1 reads SGHNT; CDR2 reads YENEEA. J lost 6 bases, V lost 4 bases, and 9 bases had no gene match. The CDR3 spans 16 residues.

CDR3 sequence reads: CASSLPTNNEQFF. CDR3 bases: TGTGCCAGCAGTTTACCAACAAACAATGAGCAGTTCTTC. The gene calls are TRBV27 and TRBJ2-1; D is uncertain. Germline CDR1 is MNHEY and CDR2 is SMNVEV (reference sequence). V was clipped by 2 bases and J by 5 bases, with 7 bases between them. This CDR3 spans 13 amino acids.

This clone was detected only once. The chain carries TRBV7-2 and TRBJ1-3; 10 nucleotides align to TRBD1. The ends lost 2 bases at V and 4 bases at J; junction bases unmatched: 14. Germline V CDR1 and CDR2: SGHTA, FQGNSA. This CDR3 spans 19 amino acids. The CDR3 DNA reads TGTGCCAGCAGCTTATGGCCTGGAGGGACAGGGGCGCAGGGAAACACCATATATTTT. Residues: CASSLWPGGTGAQGNTIYF.

The gene calls are TRBV2 and TRBJ2-3; 8 bases match TRBD2. Germline V gives CDR1 SNHLY, CDR2 FYNNEI. Germline trimming cut 7 bases from V and 6 bases from J; bases unmatched to any gene: 9. This CDR3 has 14 residues. The CDR3 sequence is CASTWRGARDTQYF. The CDR3 nucleotides are TGTGCCAGCACCTGGCGGGGGGCTCGGGATACGCAGTATTTT.

This chain's CDR3 is CASSLIGGGYEQYF. In DNA form, the CDR3 reads TGTGCCAGCAGCTTAATTGGGGGCGGCTACGAGCAGTACTTC. The V gene is TRBV11-3, the J gene TRBJ2-7; D may be TRBD1 (6 bases). Trimming cost V 2 bases and J 3 bases, with 11 bases left between them. The CDR3 sequence is 14 residues long. Germline V lookup: CDR1 SGHNT, CDR2 YENEEA.

The chain uses TRBV4-2 and TRBJ2-7; D is unresolved. The CDR3 sequence is 16 residues long. Germline V gene data show CDR1 as LGHNA and CDR2 as YNFKEQ. V was clipped by 3 bases and J by 7 bases, with 22 bases between them. CDR3 bases: TGTGCCAGCAGCCAGGCAGGCTTTTTCCAGTCCAGGGAGCAGTACTTC. Translating it yields CASSQAGFFQSREQYF.

The table lists this clone with a few counts. The rearrangement joins TRBV6-1 to TRBJ2-1; D is undetermined. The CDR3 extends over 12 amino acids. V was cut by 5 bases and J by 6 bases, with 8 bases left in between. Looked up from germline, CDR1 is MNHNS and CDR2 is SASEGT. CDR3 region: CASSSKGNEQFF. CDR3 DNA: TGTGCCAGCAGTTCAAAGGGCAATGAGCAGTTCTTC.

The rearrangement links TRBV10-3 to TRBJ1-4; D is unclear. V lost 0 bases to trimming and J lost 5 bases, with 10 bases between them. The CDR3 has 15 residues. Germline V gives CDR1 ENHRY, CDR2 SYGVKD. CDR3: CAISESTVINEKLFF. The CDR3 coding sequence is TGTGCCATCAGTGAGTCGACGGTGATCAATGAAAAACTGTTTTTT.

The chain has TRBV5-1 and TRBJ2-1; tentative D call: TRBD1 (6 bases). Trimming shortened V by 4 bases and J by 11 bases, and 13 bases separated the two germline ends. CDR1 is SGHRS and CDR2 is YFSETQ in the germline V gene. The CDR3 runs to 12 residues. CDR3 coding DNA: TGCGCCAGCAGCCTAGAACAGGGAAAGCAGTTCTTC. Its protein is CASSLEQGKQFF. The full variable domain, in which reference TRBV5-1 and TRBJ2-1 provide the parts outside the CDR3, is KAGVTQTPRYLIKTRGQQVTLSCSPISGHRSVSWYQQTPGQGLQFLFEYFSETQRNKGNFPGRFSGRQFSNSRSEMNVSTLELGDSALYLCASSLEQGKQFFGPGTRLTVL.

This rearrangement joins TRBV28 to TRBJ2-7; 7 positions agree with TRBD1. V was clipped by 4 bases and J by 6 bases; unmatched bases: 9. The CDR3 length is 14 residues. Germline lookup yields CDR1 MDHEN and CDR2 SYDVKM. The CDR3 DNA is TGTGCCAGCAGTTCTCCGGGACAGAGGGGCGAGCAGTACTTC. Its translation: CASSSPGQRGEQYF.

This clone appeared a few times. J is TRBJ2-7 and V is TRBV19; tentative D call: TRBD1 (6 bases). Per germline, CDR1 LNHDA and CDR2 SQIVND (reference sequence). CDR3 size: 15 residues. The V end lost 1 base, the J end lost 7 bases, and 17 bases lay between the germline ends. This CDR3 reads CASSIAGQGLGEQYF. In nucleotides, the CDR3 is TGTGCCAGTAGTATAGCCGGGCAGGGGTTGGGTGAGCAGTACTTC.

J is TRBJ1-1 and V is TRBV28, with D uncertain. The V and J ends lost 5 bases and 4 bases respectively, with 14 bases between them. CDR3 length: 14 amino acids. Germline V lookup: CDR1 MDHEN, CDR2 SYDVKM. The CDR3 DNA is TGTGCCAGCAGTGCCATCCCATCCGCCACTGAAGCTTTCTTT. Translating gives CASSAIPSATEAFF.

This clone was detected once. V is TRBV19 and J is TRBJ2-7, with TRBD1 matching over 10 bases. In germline, CDR1 is LNHDA, CDR2 SQIVND (reference sequence). J gave up 4 bases and V 2 bases, and 5 bases lay outside the gene matches. The CDR3 extends over 15 amino acids. The CDR3 spells CASSITGTGAYEQYF. CDR3 bases: TGTGCCAGTAGTATAACCGGGACAGGGGCTTACGAGCAGTACTTC.

This clone was seen just once. The V call is TRBV6-5, the J call TRBJ1-1; 9 positions match TRBD1. J lost 4 bases, V lost 5 bases, and 8 bases had no gene match. This CDR3 spans 15 amino acids. In germline, CDR1 is MNHEY, CDR2 SVGAGI. In nucleotides, the CDR3 is TGTGCCAGCAGTCGGGACAGGGTTGGCCGCACTGAAGCTTTCTTT. It encodes CASSRDRVGRTEAFF.

The V call is TRBV18, the J call TRBJ1-5; D perhaps matches TRBD1 (5 bases). Trimming took off 1 base at V and 3 bases at J, with 7 bases between the two ends. CDR1 and CDR2 (germline): KGHSH, LQKENI. The CDR3 has 14 residues. The CDR3 DNA sequence: TGTGCCAGCTCACCACAGGGGCCCAATCAGCCCCAGCATTTT. The encoded protein is CASSPQGPNQPQHF.

The chain employs TRBV9 and TRBJ2-1, with D perhaps assigned TRBD1 or TRBD2 (6 bases each). Germline loops: CDR1 SGDLS, CDR2 YYNGEE. Trimming stripped 0 bases from V and 4 bases from J, with 14 bases between. CDR3 length: 16 amino acids. CDR3 nucleotide sequence: TGTGCCAGCAGCGTAGTTCTGGGGGGCACTTACAATGAGCAGTTCTTC. Protein product: CASSVVLGGTYNEQFF.

The V and J genes are TRBV4-3 and TRBJ1-4; 8 bases line up with TRBD1. Germline V gene sequence: CDR1 LGHNA, CDR2 YSLEER. This CDR3 comprises 16 residues. The trim removed 0 bases at V and 2 bases at J, leaving 2 bases unmatched. The CDR3 loop reads CASSQDRQGTNEKLFF. CDR3 nucleotide sequence: TGCGCCAGCAGCCAAGACCGACAGGGGACTAATGAAAAACTGTTTTTT.

J is TRBJ2-3 and V is TRBV19; D ambiguous. CDR1 is LNHDA and CDR2 is SQIVND in the germline V gene (reference sequence). The germline V and J ends were trimmed by 6 bases and 2 bases, with 6 bases remaining between them. The CDR3 is 12 residues long. The CDR3 loop is CASRHDTDTQYF. The CDR3, as DNA: TGTGCCAGTAGGCATGACACAGATACGCAGTATTTT. The full variable domain, its missing parts supplied by reference TRBV19 and TRBJ2-3, is DGGITQSPKYLFRKEGQNVTLSCEQNLNHDAMYWYRQDPGQGLRLIYYSQIVNDFQKGDIAEGYSVSREKKESFPLTVTSAQKNPTAFYLCASRHDTDTQYFGPGTRLTVL.

A few counts support this clone. The rearrangement uses TRBV19 and TRBJ1-1; possible D gene TRBD1, 6 bases. Germline V gene sequence: CDR1 LNHDA, CDR2 SQIVND (reference sequence). The V gene lost 11 bases and the J gene lost 5 bases, with 18 bases spanning the gap. The CDR3 is 13 residues long. The CDR3 nucleotides read TGTGCCTCTAGCAGGGGATATGGGACTGAAGCTTTCTTT. It encodes CASSRGYGTEAFF.

The chain combines TRBV6-5 with TRBJ2-7; possible D gene TRBD1, 5 bases. V dropped 6 bases and J dropped 1 base, with 16 bases sitting between them. The CDR3 covers 15 residues. Germline V gene data show CDR1 as MNHEY and CDR2 as SVGAGI. The CDR3: CASRTLQVKSYEQYF. Here the CDR3 DNA reads TGTGCCAGCAGGACCCTACAGGTAAAATCCTACGAGCAGTACTTC.

The chain has TRBV28 and TRBJ2-1, with D possibly being TRBD2 (5 bases). The CDR3 consists of 13 residues. CDR1 is MDHEN and CDR2 is SYDVKM in the germline V gene. With 4 bases removed from V and 5 bases from J, the gap between germline ends came to 9 bases. Here the CDR3 DNA reads TGTGCCAGCAGTTGGTCGACTAACAATGAGCAGTTCTTC. This codes for CASSWSTNNEQFF. The variable domain in full, completed from reference TRBV28 and TRBJ2-1, reads DVKVTQSSRYLVKRTGEKVFLECVQDMDHENMFWYRQDPGLGLRLIYFSYDVKMKEKGDIPEGYSVSREKKERFSLILESASTNQTSMYLCASSWSTNNEQFFGPGTRLTVL.

V is TRBV4-2 and J is TRBJ2-7, with 9 bases matching TRBD1. Trimming cost V 4 bases and J 4 bases; bases outside gene matches: 20. The CDR3 extends over 19 amino acids. The germline CDR1 and CDR2 sequences are LGHNA and YNFKEQ. For the CDR3, the DNA is TGTGCCAGCAGCCGAACTATCGTGGAACCGGGACAGGGACCATACGAGCAGTACTTC. Its translation is CASSRTIVEPGQGPYEQYF.

V and J are TRBV6-4 and TRBJ2-7, with D possibly TRBD2 on 6 matching bases. Germline V gives CDR1 MRHNA, CDR2 SNTAGT. The CDR3 is 14 amino acids. Trimming shortened V by 5 bases and J by 6 bases, and 17 bases separated the two germline ends. In DNA, the CDR3 is TGTGCCAGCAGTACGGGACTGTTTCGGGGCGAGCAGTACTTC. Translation: CASSTGLFRGEQYF.

The V and J genes are TRBV5-4 and TRBJ1-2, with a tentative D call TRBD1 (6 bases). Germline CDR1 reads SGHNT; CDR2 reads YYREEE (reference sequence). The germline V and J ends were trimmed by 2 bases and 8 bases, with 16 bases remaining between them. This CDR3 spans 14 amino acids. The CDR3 DNA follows: TGTGCCAGCAGCTTACAGGGACCCAGTTCCGGCTACACCTTC. It specifies CASSLQGPSSGYTF.

This chain joins TRBV27 and TRBJ2-3; TRBD1 aligns across 7 bases. The CDR3 covers 15 residues. The V gene's germline CDR1 is MNHEY and CDR2 SMNVEV (reference sequence). After removal of 1 base from V and 7 bases from J, the junction contained 8 bases not matched to a gene. The CDR3 sequence is CASSLWGQGENTQYF. The CDR3 DNA reads as TGTGCCAGCAGTTTATGGGGGCAGGGGGAAAATACGCAGTATTTT.

The rearrangement uses TRBV13 and TRBJ2-7; a weak D match, TRBD1 (5 bases). Germline V gene data show CDR1 as PRHDT and CDR2 as FYEKMQ (reference sequence). This CDR3 contains 16 residues. The V end lost 3 bases, the J end lost 6 bases, and 21 bases lay between the germline ends. This CDR3 is CASSFFGRQGGGEQYF. The DNA of the CDR3 is TGTGCCAGCAGCTTCTTCGGGCGGCAGGGTGGTGGCGAGCAGTACTTC.